This passage covers 20 T cell receptor beta chains from one sample sequenced in a study of OX40 agonist ivuxolimab in advanced cancers. The method was immunoSEQ multiplex PCR; TCRdb's version includes in-frame clones alone and lacks a portion of them. The sample gives around 60,000 clones, about 89% of which show up once; 0.77% is in the top ten. The specimen comprised CD4+ or CD8+ T cells sorted from blood, sampled in a trial of the OX40 agonist ivuxolimab. Receptors were obtained from an adult with an advanced solid tumor such as melanoma, head and neck, liver or kidney cancer.

This chain links TRBV6-1 with TRBJ2-7, with a tentative D call TRBD2 (6 bases). This CDR3 contains 11 residues. The V gene's germline CDR1 is MNHNS and CDR2 SASEGT. V shed 10 bases and J shed 8 bases, with 15 bases lying between them. The chain's CDR3 is CATFPGDKQYF. The CDR3 nucleotides read TGTGCCACCTTTCCGGGAGATAAGCAGTACTTC.

This chain joins TRBV19 and TRBJ1-1; D gene uncertain. The CDR3 contains 16 residues. Per the germline V gene, CDR1 is LNHDA and CDR2 is SQIVND (reference sequence). V was clipped by 4 bases and J by 0 bases, with 15 bases between them. The CDR3 protein is CASSTPRGLLNTEAFF. The CDR3 DNA reads TGTGCCAGTAGTACTCCCCGCGGGCTCTTGAACACTGAAGCTTTCTTT.

This clone has only one observation. The chain links TRBV7-2 to TRBJ1-1, with no clear D. Deletions cut 5 bases from V and 4 bases from J, with 8 bases between. Germline lookup yields CDR1 SGHTA and CDR2 FQGNSA. The CDR3 has 12 residues. The DNA for the CDR3 is TGTGCCAGCAGCCGAGGCGGCACTGAAGCTTTCTTT. Its translation: CASSRGGTEAFF. Complete variable domain (other parts from reference TRBV7-2 and TRBJ1-1): GAGVSQSPSNKVTEKGKDVELRCDPISGHTALYWYRQSLGQGLEFLIYFQGNSAPDKSGLPSDRFSAERTGGSVSTLTIQRTQQEDSAVYLCASSRGGTEAFFGQGTRLTVV.

The chain carries TRBV7-9 and TRBJ2-1; D possibly corresponds to TRBD1 (5 bases). CDR1 is SEHNR, CDR2 FQNEAQ, per germline (reference sequence). CDR3 length: 13 amino acids. V lost 2 bases and J 12 bases, leaving 14 bases between the germline ends. The CDR3, as DNA: TGTGCCAGCAGCTTACAGCAGGGCGTCGGGCAGTTCTTC. Amino acid sequence: CASSLQQGVGQFF.

This chain links TRBV29-1 with TRBJ2-2; D not certain. The germline CDR1 and CDR2 sequences are SQVTM and ANQGSEA. The V end lost 7 bases, the J end lost 6 bases, and 9 bases lay between the germline ends. CDR3 length: 11 amino acids. CDR3 sequence reads: CSALGSGELFF. The DNA for the CDR3 is TGCAGCGCCCTCGGTTCCGGGGAGCTGTTTTTT.

The count of this clone is one. DNA of the CDR3: TGCAGCGTTGAAAAGGAAGCGGGAGGGCCCTACAATGAGCAGTTCTTC. As protein: CSVEKEAGGPYNEQFF. This chain joins TRBV29-1 and TRBJ2-1, with 10 bases identical to TRBD2. The junction had 6 bases not matched to a gene; V was cut back by 2 bases and J by 2 bases. Germline V CDR1 and CDR2: SQVTM, ANQGSEA. The CDR3 length is 16 residues.

J is TRBJ1-2 and V is TRBV5-1, with 7 bases that match TRBD1. V lost 4 bases and J lost 2; bases outside the gene matches: 2. Germline V gene lookup returns CDR1 SGHRS and CDR2 YFSETQ. CDR3 length: 13 residues. The CDR3 spells CASSTTGNYGYTF. The CDR3 DNA is TGCGCCAGCAGCACGACAGGGAACTATGGCTACACCTTC.

V usage is TRBV6-6 and J usage is TRBJ2-2; D perhaps matches TRBD2 (6 bases). CDR1 is MNHNY and CDR2 is SVGAGI in the germline V gene (reference sequence). Between the trimmed V and J ends, which lost 1 base and 5 bases, there was a span of 8 bases. This CDR3 contains 14 residues. This CDR3 reads CASSYYRGTGELFF. The DNA for the CDR3 is TGTGCCAGCAGTTACTACCGGGGGACCGGGGAGCTGTTTTTT.

This clone was detected once. The chain is built from TRBV11-2 and TRBJ2-1, with D perhaps TRBD2 (6 bases). CDR1 is SGHAT and CDR2 is FQNNGV in the germline V gene. The CDR3 is 13 residues long. V was trimmed by 3 bases and J by 4 bases, leaving 7 bases between them. CDR3 residues: CASSFREYNEQFF. DNA of the CDR3: TGTGCCAGCAGCTTTCGGGAGTACAATGAGCAGTTCTTC.

This chain joins TRBV28 and TRBJ1-2; D is possibly TRBD1 (6 bases). This CDR3 spans 13 amino acids. Trimming took 6 bases from V and 4 from J, leaving 12 bases between them. From germline, CDR1 is MDHEN and CDR2 SYDVKM. The CDR3 reads CASSPQGGYGYTF. The DNA of the CDR3 is TGTGCCAGCAGCCCTCAAGGGGGCTATGGCTACACCTTC.

This rearrangement joins TRBV10-3 to TRBJ2-2, with D perhaps matching TRBD1 (6 bases). The CDR3 has 13 residues. Trimming took off 2 bases at V and 6 bases at J, with 7 bases between the two ends. Germline lookup yields CDR1 ENHRY and CDR2 SYGVKD. CDR3 amino acids: CAISEAGAGELFF. CDR3 nucleotides: TGTGCCATCAGTGAGGCAGGGGCCGGGGAGCTGTTTTTT.

This clone was seen just once. The chain joins TRBV20-1 to TRBJ2-5; D ambiguous. Per germline, CDR1 DFQATT and CDR2 SNEGSKA (reference sequence). The CDR3 consists of 11 residues. Trimming stripped 6 bases from V and 10 bases from J, with 15 bases between. CDR3 sequence: CSAPDREFQYF. The CDR3 nucleotides are TGCAGTGCCCCGGACCGTGAGTTCCAGTACTTC.

The chain uses TRBV14 and TRBJ1-2, with 8 bases aligning to TRBD1. CDR1 is SGHDN and CDR2 is FVKESK in the germline V gene. The CDR3 spans 16 residues. With 2 bases clipped from V and 4 bases from J, the junction kept 9 bases outside the gene matches. The CDR3 loop is CASSQRAGGYIYGYTF. Written as DNA, the CDR3 is TGTGCCAGCAGCCAACGGGCAGGGGGCTATATCTATGGCTACACCTTC.

This sequence joins TRBV28 and TRBJ1-3, with no clear D. This CDR3 has 12 amino acids. Trimming took 4 bases from V and 9 from J, leaving 10 bases between them. The germline gives CDR1 MDHEN, CDR2 SYDVKM. This CDR3 reads CASSSTSRTIYF. As DNA, the CDR3 is TGTGCCAGCAGTTCCACCAGTCGCACCATATATTTT.

The CDR3 is CASSYSTGISGNTIYF. CDR3 nucleotides: TGTGCCAGCAGTTATTCTACGGGGATTTCTGGAAACACCATATATTTT. The chain is built from TRBV6-5 and TRBJ1-3; no clear D gene. Germline assignment: CDR1 MNHEY and CDR2 SVGAGI. Trimming took off 3 bases at V and 1 base at J, with 13 bases between the two ends. CDR3 length: 16 amino acids.

This clone occurred a few times. V and J are TRBV2 and TRBJ1-6; D ambiguous. The germline gives CDR1 SNHLY, CDR2 FYNNEI. This CDR3 region has 15 residues. V was pared by 2 bases and J by 3 bases, with 8 bases between. The CDR3 spells CASSELGDYNSPLHF. DNA of the CDR3: TGTGCCAGCAGTGAACTCGGGGACTATAATTCACCCCTCCACTTT.

The chain is built from TRBV4-1 and TRBJ1-1; TRBD1 agrees at 11 bases. Germline V CDR1 and CDR2: MGHRA, YSYEKL. The ends lost 4 bases at V and 5 bases at J; junction bases unmatched: 6. The CDR3 covers 15 residues. DNA for the CDR3: TGCGCCAGCAGCCGCGGGGGGACAGGGGGAACTGAAGCTTTCTTT. Translating it yields CASSRGGTGGTEAFF.

The chain carries TRBV6-1 and TRBJ2-3; TRBD1 aligns across 7 bases. Germline CDR1 is MNHNS and CDR2 is SASEGT. The CDR3 spans 15 residues. Losses at the gene ends were 7 bases for V and 8 bases for J; bases not matched to a gene: 15. CDR3 residues: CASNPQGSSKGTQYF. DNA of the CDR3: TGTGCCAGCAATCCACAGGGGTCCTCAAAGGGTACGCAGTATTTT.

This chain joins TRBV4-1 and TRBJ1-3; 12 bases fit TRBD1. The germline V gene has CDR1 MGHRA and CDR2 YSYEKL. The V segment lost 2 bases and the J segment 3 bases; nucleotides outside the gene matches: 5. CDR3 length: 17 amino acids. CDR3 nucleotide sequence: TGCGCCAGCAGCCAACCCGGGACAGGGGGCCGTGGAAACACCATATATTTT. Protein: CASSQPGTGGRGNTIYF.

V gene TRBV30 combines with J gene TRBJ1-5, with a tentative D call TRBD1 (5 bases). The V gene's germline CDR1 is GTSNPN and CDR2 SVGIG (reference sequence). Deletions cut 8 bases from V and 4 bases from J, with 12 bases between. The CDR3 contains 12 residues. The CDR3 DNA is TGTGCCGGGACGGGGGGGAATCAGCCCCAGCATTTT. Translation gives CAGTGGNQPQHF.